This TCR beta chain came from a study of blood T cell repertoires in COVID-19 (dated by TCRdb to between 2020 and 2021). Some background on the complete study: The collaborator samples originated in the United States, Italy and Spain and spanned the acute and convalescent phases of COVID-19. The prospective study material was composed of cDNA or gDNA derived from T cells, B-cell-depleted T cells, or PBMCs. Subjects who had been exposed to COVID-19, were actively infected with it, or had recovered from it provided the deeply sampled blood TCRbeta repertoires that made up the dataset. The repertoires were released in a freely available public database intended as a resource for research on the immune response to SARS-CoV-2. The samples were drawn from two sources: the first 160 participants of the ongoing ImmuneRACE study, and 1,000 to 1,500 subjects contributed by 6 global collaborators. A de-identified subject ID, COVID-19 status, age in years and sex were almost always included in the sample metadata. Where available, HLA class I and class II types were taken from metadata supplied by the sample provider and were not determined by assay-based typing. Broad study findings and their caveats: How much clinical and demographic metadata was included differed by source and by participant, and the metadata was provided uncurated.

Each collaborating institution followed its own protocols to collect whole blood in K2EDTA tubes. For TCRbeta analysis, collaborators shipped samples in one of three forms: frozen whole blood, isolated PBMCs, or DNA extracted from either of those sample types. TCRbeta CDR3 regions were amplified from genomic DNA by means of the immunoSEQ Assay, a bias-controlled multiplex PCR. The original pipeline was this. Within the assay, amplification of reference gene primers was used to estimate how many nucleated cells each sample contained. Sequence reads were collapsed and filtered to measure the absolute abundance of every unique TCRbeta CDR3 rearrangement. For each sample, productive Simpson clonality was calculated as the square root of Simpson's diversity index across productive rearrangements. Held by TCRdb, this immuneACCESS table contains in-frame sequences only and omits some clones. Under half of the omission traces to an unresolved V gene where checked; the cause of the rest is unknown. The D gene and trimming were derived from the DNA, and the V and J assignments and clone size from that table. The sample yields some 120,000 clones; approximately 90% were counted once. The top ten constitute less than 2% of the sample.

Points on this clone: The antigen this receptor binds is unknown. There are no base qualities to consult, and no much larger clone falls within one base.

Taken from cysteine to phenylalanine, the CDR3 has 12 residues. Here the CDR3 DNA is all that survives: 36 bases in frame from base 1. CDR1 and CDR2 are read off the germline V gene as ENHRY and SYGVKD. Deletion took 7 bases off V and 0 bases off J, with a span of 5 bases between the germline ends. This chain is built from TRBV10-3 and TRBJ2-3, with the D gene not clear enough to name. The sequencing sample was made of peripheral blood. The TCR was taken from a human donor in a cohort sampled during active COVID-19. At the DNA level, the sequence is TGTGCCATCATGGGCAGCACAGATACGCAGTATTTT. It translates as CAIMGSTDTQYF.